These 6 T cell receptor beta chains share one sample of origin, sequenced in a study of blood T cell repertoires in COVID-19. Data came from immunoSEQ multiplex PCR; TCRdb stores just in-frame clones and leaves some out. The table records roughly 160,000 clones, around 81% of them present only once. The sample was peripheral blood. The source is a man aged 70 or older with active or convalescent COVID-19.

Remarks on this clone: At the DNA level, this CDR3 is encoded by other sequences in the same sample as well. The CDR3 coding sequence is TGTGCCAGCTCACCCGGACAGGGCAACTATGGCTACACCTTC. It is translated as CASSPGQGNYGYTF. The gene calls are TRBV18 and TRBJ1-2; TRBD1 aligns across 8 bases. The CDR3 sequence is 14 residues long. The germline V gene encodes CDR1 KGHSH and CDR2 LQKENI. Unmatched junction bases numbered 2, after V lost 3 bases and J lost 2 bases.

V and J are TRBV18 and TRBJ2-1, with 8 nucleotides matching TRBD1. The V gene's germline CDR1 is KGHSH and CDR2 LQKENI. The CDR3 consists of 15 residues. Unmatched junction bases numbered 5, after V lost 5 bases and J lost 2 bases. DNA of the CDR3: TGTGCCAGCTCATCGAGGACAGGGCCCTACAATGAGCAGTTCTTC. This encodes CASSSRTGPYNEQFF.

The chain couples TRBV2 to TRBJ2-7; TRBD2 might be the D (5 bases). CDR3 length: 14 amino acids. The V end was cut by 7 bases, the J end by 7 bases, with 20 bases between. Germline assignment: CDR1 SNHLY and CDR2 FYNNEI. This CDR3 reads CASTQMGTPGEQYF. CDR3 in DNA: TGTGCCAGCACCCAAATGGGTACTCCGGGGGAGCAGTACTTC. The full variable domain, with the rest looked up from reference TRBV2 and TRBJ2-7, is EPEVTQTPSHQVTQMGQEVILRCVPISNHLYFYWYRQILGQKVEFLVSFYNNEISEKSEIFDDQFSVERPDGSNFTLKIRSTKLEDSAMYFCASTQMGTPGEQYFGPGTRLTVT.

This chain links TRBV11-1 with TRBJ2-1, with a possible D match to TRBD1 (6 bases). V shed 1 base and J shed 4 bases, with 14 bases lying between them. Germline CDR1 and CDR2: SGHAT and FQDESV (reference sequence). This CDR3 has 16 amino acids. CDR3 region: CASSLGGQSFYNEQFF. The CDR3 DNA reads TGTGCCAGCAGCTTAGGTGGACAGTCCTTTTACAATGAGCAGTTCTTC.

This clone was counted only a few times. J is TRBJ2-3 and V is TRBV24-1; tentative D call: TRBD1 (5 bases). Germline V gives CDR1 KGHDR, CDR2 SFDVKD. The CDR3 consists of 14 residues. Trimming removed 3 bases from V and 4 bases from J, with 10 bases in between. In nucleotides, the CDR3 is TGTGCCACCAGTGATAAACAGGTCGCAGATACGCAGTATTTT. Its protein is CATSDKQVADTQYF.

The chain combines TRBV7-2 with TRBJ2-5; 11 bases are a match to TRBD2. The CDR3 has 16 residues. Per germline, CDR1 SGHTA and CDR2 FQGNSA. Losses at the gene ends were 5 bases for V and 2 bases for J; bases not matched to a gene: 7. The CDR3 bases are TGTGCCAGCAGCACGCGCCCTAGCGGGGGGCAAGAGACCCAGTACTTC. This encodes CASSTRPSGGQETQYF.